This record concerns one TCR beta chain sequence. Only a few counts were recorded for this clonotype. Its antigen remains undetermined. One base away there is no much larger clone; base qualities are not given. The method behind the library was RT-PCR. The sequencer was a NextSeq 550. TCRdb reprocessing: public reads trimmed at Q25 with fastp, clones called with MiXCR, in-frame beta chains kept. Each record represents a unique CDR3 protein, reported with the most common genes and DNA among its rows. The sample table shows approximately 170,000 distinct CDR3 sequences, and 24% are seen once. The ten largest clones capture 25% to 30% of the sample. This sample is part of a study of patients and donors after allogeneic stem cell transplantation (dated by TCRdb to 2020 to 2021). Trimming removed 7 bases from V and 0 bases from J, leaving 9 bases between the germline ends. Reading from cysteine to phenylalanine, the CDR3 counts 13 amino acids. This entry keeps only the CDR3 DNA: 39 bases, framed from base 1. The germline V gene gives CDR1 as SQVTM and CDR2 as ANQGSEA.

The receptor comes from a human donor who was either an allogeneic HSCT recipient or a stem cell or donor lymphocyte infusion donor (not recorded which). It is not recorded whose cells these are; they may come from a transplant donor. Sequenced: blood, either unsorted or a sorted T cell fraction (not recorded which). The chain is encoded by TRBV29-1 joined to TRBJ1-4; the D segment cannot be called with confidence. The CDR3 corresponds to CSGQPTTNEKLFF. The sequenced DNA: TGCAGCGGTCAACCGACAACTAATGAAAAACTGTTTTTT.